This T cell receptor beta chain was profiled in a study of TIL therapy for anti-PD-1-resistant metastatic lung cancer. At the level of the study: Median tumor PD-L1 proportion score was approximately 5.7%. By whole-exome sequencing, median non-synonymous tumor mutation burden was roughly 1.6 mutations per megabase. Half of patients were current or former smokers. Points from the study as a whole: TIL cultures after expansion showed higher clonality and lower diversity than baseline tumor (median 6% vs 31%).

This was the immunoSEQ v3 assay. The assay was immunoSEQ multiplex PCR, and TCRdb's table has in-frame clones only and misses some. There are 95,000 or so clones in the sample; 50% to 70% occur only once, and roughly 11% lies in the top ten. The CDR3 runs 14 residues. Germline V gene data show CDR1 as SNHLY and CDR2 as FYNNEI. V was clipped by 2 bases and J by 1 base, with 6 bases between them. This clone came up once. Its target is unknown. Time point described: pre-treatment sample, taken before nivolumab and TIL therapy. Tumor tissue came from excised metastases, mostly pleural nodules or supraclavicular lymph nodes.

The chain has TRBV2 and TRBJ1-5, with D unclear. This TCR derives from a person aged 25-85 years with non-small cell lung cancer. The sequences come from tumor tissue, collected at baseline. CDR3 in amino acids: CASSEQQSNQPQHF. In DNA form, the CDR3 reads TGTGCCAGCAGTGAACAACAGAGCAATCAGCCCCAGCATTTT.